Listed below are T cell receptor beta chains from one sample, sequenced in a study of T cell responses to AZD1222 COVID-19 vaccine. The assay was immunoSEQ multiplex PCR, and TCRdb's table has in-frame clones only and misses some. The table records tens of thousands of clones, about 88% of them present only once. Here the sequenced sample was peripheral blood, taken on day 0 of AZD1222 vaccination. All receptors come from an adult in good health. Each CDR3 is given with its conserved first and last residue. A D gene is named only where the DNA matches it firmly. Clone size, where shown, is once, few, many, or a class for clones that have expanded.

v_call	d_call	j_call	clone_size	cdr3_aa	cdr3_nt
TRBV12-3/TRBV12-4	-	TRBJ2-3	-	CASRIASTDTQYF	TGTGCCAGCAGAATCGCTAGCACAGATACGCAGTATTTT
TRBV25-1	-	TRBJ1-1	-	CASSDNRELNTEAFF	TGTGCCAGCAGTGACAACAGGGAGTTGAACACTGAAGCTTTCTTT
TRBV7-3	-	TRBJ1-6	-	CASSVRHSFSSPLHF	TGTGCCAGCAGCGTCCGCCACTCCTTTAGTTCACCCCTCCACTTT
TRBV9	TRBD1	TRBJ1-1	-	CASSPRTGAHMNTEAFF	TGTGCCAGCAGCCCGCGGACAGGGGCACATATGAACACTGAAGCTTTCTTT
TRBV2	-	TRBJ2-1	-	CASSVGQGEVNEQFF	TGTGCCAGCAGTGTAGGTCAGGGAGAGGTCAATGAGCAGTTCTTC
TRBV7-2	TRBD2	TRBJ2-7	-	CASSLTSGSYEQYF	TGTGCCAGCAGCTTGACTAGCGGGAGTTACGAGCAGTACTTC
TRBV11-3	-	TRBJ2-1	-	CASSLDQRTQQFF	TGTGCCAGCAGCTTAGATCAAAGGACTCAGCAGTTCTTC
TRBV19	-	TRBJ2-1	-	CASSISDNEQFF	TGTGCCAGTAGTATTTCAGACAATGAGCAGTTCTTC
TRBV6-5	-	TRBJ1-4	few	CASSYASSSEKLFF	TGTGCCAGCAGTTACGCCTCAAGTAGTGAAAAACTGTTTTTT
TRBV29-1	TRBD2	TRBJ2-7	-	CSVRSSGPSYEQYF	TGCAGCGTTAGATCTAGCGGACCTTCGTACGAGCAGTACTTC
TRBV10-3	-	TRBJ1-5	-	CAISESGGEAQHF	TGTGCCATCAGTGAGTCGGGGGGCGAGGCCCAGCATTTT
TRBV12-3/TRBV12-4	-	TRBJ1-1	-	CASSWGVGTEAFF	TGTGCCAGCAGTTGGGGGGTGGGGACTGAAGCTTTCTTT
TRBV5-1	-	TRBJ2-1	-	CASSFRAPGQDEQFF	TGCGCCAGCAGCTTCCGGGCCCCAGGCCAAGATGAGCAGTTCTTC
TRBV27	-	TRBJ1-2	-	CASSLSPAPRWGYGYTF	TGTGCCAGCAGTTTATCCCCAGCCCCTCGGTGGGGCTATGGCTACACCTTC
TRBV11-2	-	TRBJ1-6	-	CASSYTGTNNSPLHF	TGTGCCAGCAGTTACACCGGGACAAACAATTCACCCCTCCACTTT
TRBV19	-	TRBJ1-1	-	CASSPTGNTEAFF	TGTGCCAGTAGTCCCACAGGGAACACTGAAGCTTTCTTT
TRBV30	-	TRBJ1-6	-	CAWSVRLGEVLPSPLHF	TGTGCCTGGAGTGTCCGGTTGGGAGAGGTTCTTCCTTCACCCCTCCACTTT
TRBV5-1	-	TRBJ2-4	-	CASSLSRAKNIQYF	TGCGCCAGCAGCTTGTCTAGGGCCAAAAACATTCAGTACTTC
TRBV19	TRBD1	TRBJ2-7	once	CASSNRDRGSHEQYF	TGTGCCAGTAGTAACCGGGACAGGGGAAGTCACGAGCAGTACTTC
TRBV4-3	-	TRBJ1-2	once	CASSQDPAREEGYTF	TGCGCCAGCAGCCAAGATCCCGCTAGGGAGGAAGGCTACACCTTC
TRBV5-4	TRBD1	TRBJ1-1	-	CASKTGAMNTEAFF	TGTGCCAGCAAGACAGGGGCTATGAACACTGAAGCTTTCTTT
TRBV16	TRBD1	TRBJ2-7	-	CASSGDRTPYEQYF	TGTGCCAGCAGCGGGGACAGAACACCTTACGAGCAGTACTTC
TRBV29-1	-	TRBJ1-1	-	CSVEGGRSNTEAFF	TGCAGCGTTGAAGGGGGGCGGTCTAACACTGAAGCTTTCTTT
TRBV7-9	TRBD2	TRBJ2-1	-	CASRPTSGTMNEQFF	TGTGCCAGCAGGCCGACTAGCGGGACTATGAATGAGCAGTTCTTC
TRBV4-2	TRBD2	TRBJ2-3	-	CASSQDVFSASGGFTDTQYF	TGTGCCAGCAGCCAAGATGTTTTTTCGGCTAGCGGGGGGTTCACAGATACGCAGTATTTT
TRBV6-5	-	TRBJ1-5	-	CASARQLNQPQHF	TGTGCCAGCGCCCGGCAGCTCAATCAGCCCCAGCATTTT
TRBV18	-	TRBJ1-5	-	CASSPEGGNQPQHF	TGTGCCAGCTCACCTGAGGGGGGCAATCAGCCCCAGCATTTT
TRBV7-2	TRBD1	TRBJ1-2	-	CASSLALWGTGTGGLNYGYTF	TGTGCCAGCAGCTTAGCGCTATGGGGGACTGGGACAGGGGGCCTTAACTATGGCTACACCTTC